The sample holds a few counts of the clone carrying this T cell receptor (beta chain). In germline, CDR1 is GTSNPN, CDR2 SVGIG (reference sequence). V lost 2 bases, J lost 8 bases, and 9 bases stayed unmatched. The CDR3 runs to 15 residues. The entry originates in a study of immune evolution from preneoplasia to lung adenocarcinoma. Study summary: HLA loss of heterozygosity: approximately 7.5% AIS, roughly 15% MIA, over 25% ADC, none AAH.

Two lung cancer pathologists independently confirmed each histologic diagnosis. Premalignant or tumor cells were enriched by macro-dissection after pathologic assessment. Data came from immunoSEQ multiplex PCR; TCRdb stores just in-frame clones and leaves some out. The sample comprises 5,000 to 6,500 clones, around four fifths of which are singletons, and 3.9% rests with the top ten. The V and J genes are TRBV30 and TRBJ2-1; 10 positions agree with TRBD2. This receptor was obtained from a person aged 55 to 79 with lung adenocarcinoma. The sequencing sample was made of FFPE minimally invasive lung adenocarcinoma tissue. CDR3: CAWSRLAGAGDEQFF. In DNA form, the CDR3 reads TGTGCCTGGAGTCGGCTAGCGGGAGCTGGAGATGAGCAGTTCTTC.